These 28 T cell receptor beta chains were all obtained from the same sample, sequenced in a study of T cells in women clearing cervical HPV infection. Using immunoSEQ multiplex PCR, the repertoire was profiled, and TCRdb retains in-frame clones only, with some absent. Its clone listing holds approximately 44,000 clones. Sequencing used blood buffy coat. These receptors were collected from a woman aged 18 to 75 with a cervical HPV16 infection that either progressed to CIN3+ or cleared (not recorded which).

A remark on this clone: The read ends 3 residues before the CDR3 terminus; that terminus is restored from the germline J gene. This chain joins TRBV5-5 and TRBJ2-2; the D gene is possibly TRBD1 (5 bases). Trimming left V 0 bases short and J 3 bases short, with 9 bases between. CDR1 is SGHKS, CDR2 YYEKEE, per germline (reference sequence). This CDR3 spans 15 amino acids. This CDR3 is CASSLARADTGELFF. The DNA read from the CDR3 is TGTGCCAGCAGCTTGGCCAGGGCAGACACCGGGGAG.

Of note for this clone: The read is 3 residues too short to cover the CDR3 end, so that end is filled in from the germline J gene. V and J are TRBV24-1 and TRBJ2-7; 7 bases map to TRBD2. The CDR3 loop spans 15 amino acids. Losses at the gene ends were 4 bases for V and 0 bases for J; bases not matched to a gene: 5. CDR1 is KGHDR, CDR2 SFDVKD, per germline. CDR3 in amino acids: CATSDSGVSSYEQYF. The sequenced part of the CDR3 DNA is TGTGCCACCAGTGACAGCGGGGTAAGCTCCTACGAG.

With regard to this clone: The read ends 3 residues shy of where the CDR3 ends; the end is completed using the germline J gene. This chain links TRBV7-3 with TRBJ2-3, with D perhaps matching TRBD2 (6 bases). Germline values: CDR1 SGHTA, CDR2 FQGTGA. V was trimmed by 4 bases and J by 5 bases, leaving 13 bases between them. The CDR3 is 14 residues long. CDR3 amino acids: CASSSDNGGDTQYF. The covered CDR3 bases are TGTGCCAGCAGCTCCGATAACGGGGGAGATACG.

For this clone: The CDR3 extends 3 residues past the end of the read, so its final part is completed from the germline J gene. The chain links TRBV5-1 to TRBJ2-7; 9 positions agree with TRBD1. CDR1 and CDR2 from the germline V gene are SGHRS and YFSETQ. This CDR3 has 15 residues. The J segment lost 4 bases and the V segment lost 4 bases, leaving 9 bases of the junction unmatched. CDR3 region: CASSLRGQGTYEQYF. The CDR3 bases that were read are TGCGCCAGCAGCCTAAGGGGACAGGGTACGTACGAG.

A note on this clone: Read coverage stops 3 residues before the CDR3 terminus; the germline J gene supplies the remainder. V is TRBV4-1 and J is TRBJ2-7; D uncertain. Germline V gives CDR1 MGHRA, CDR2 YSYEKL. This CDR3 contains 14 residues. V was shortened by 0 bases and J by 1 base, with 7 bases between the two germline ends. CDR3 region: CASSQDGLSYEQYF. Incomplete CDR3 DNA: TGCGCCAGCAGCCAAGATGGTCTATCCTACGAG.

As to this clone: The read finishes 3 residues shy of the CDR3 end, and the germline J gene is used to complete it. V usage is TRBV20-1 and J usage is TRBJ1-1; 7 bases fit TRBD1. V shed 0 bases and J 3 bases; nucleotides not matched to a gene: 7. The CDR3 covers 15 residues. Per the germline V gene, CDR1 is DFQATT and CDR2 is SNEGSKA (reference sequence). CDR3 in amino acids: CSARDSFDRDTEAFF. Partial CDR3 DNA: TGCAGTGCTAGAGATTCTTTCGACAGGGACACTGAA.

As to this clone: The read is 3 residues too short to cover the CDR3 end, so that end is filled in from the germline J gene. This specimen includes other DNA sequences encoding the same CDR3. The chain uses TRBV4-2 and TRBJ2-1; 13 nucleotides line up with TRBD2. J was trimmed by 3 bases and V by 4 bases; bases with no gene match: 15. This CDR3 has 20 amino acids. CDR1 is LGHNA and CDR2 is YNFKEQ in the germline V gene. CDR3 bases read: TGTGCCAGCAGCCTCCCCGCGAGACTAGCGGGAGGAGGTAACTACAATGAG. Its translation is CASSLPARLAGGGNYNE. The whole CDR3 reads CASSLPARLAGGGNYNEQFF.

Regarding this clone: The CDR3 goes on 3 residues after the read ends, and that part is filled in from the germline J gene. The V call is TRBV7-6, the J call TRBJ1-2; 10 nucleotides match TRBD1. The CDR3 runs 15 residues. Trimming cost V 1 base and J 6 bases; bases outside gene matches: 5. Germline CDR1 is SGHVS and CDR2 is FNYEAQ. CDR3 bases read: TGTGCCAGCAGCTTAGGACAGGGGGCTATCGATGGC. Its translation is CASSLGQGAIDG. The CDR3 reads in full as CASSLGQGAIDGYTF.

About this clone: Read data end 3 residues before the CDR3 end; the end is taken from the germline J gene. The chain uses TRBV19 and TRBJ2-1; 7 nucleotides line up with TRBD1. The ends lost 8 bases at V and 6 bases at J; junction bases unmatched: 7. Germline V CDR1 and CDR2: LNHDA, SQIVND (reference sequence). This CDR3 is 13 amino acids long. The DNA read from the CDR3 is TGTGCCAGTGCTGGGACAGTTGGCAATGAG. It encodes CASAGTVGNE. The entire CDR3 is CASAGTVGNEQFF.

A note on this clone: The read stops 3 residues short of the end of the CDR3; the missing end is completed from the germline J gene. This rearrangement joins TRBV19 to TRBJ2-2, with D perhaps matching TRBD2 (5 bases). CDR1 and CDR2 (germline): LNHDA, SQIVND (reference sequence). This CDR3 has 12 residues. Trimming left V 7 bases short and J 5 bases short, with 8 bases between. CDR3 bases read: TGTGCCAGTAAGGGCGGGACCGGGGAG. As protein: CASKGGTGE. The complete CDR3 reads CASKGGTGELFF.

Worth noting for this clone: The sequenced fragment ends 3 residues before the CDR3 boundary, so the rest is inferred from the germline J gene. This chain links TRBV12-3 or TRBV12-4 with TRBJ1-3; unclear D gene. V was pared by 3 bases and J by 0 bases, with 6 bases between. The CDR3 extends over 14 amino acids. CDR3 protein: CASSLILSGNTIYF. The CDR3 bases that were read are TGTGCCAGCAGTTTGATACTCTCTGGAAACACC.

A remark on this clone: The read terminates 3 residues before the CDR3 end, so the remaining end is supplied by the germline J gene. Other DNA sequences of this sample code for an identical CDR3. V usage is TRBV7-9 and J usage is TRBJ2-3; TRBD2 agrees at 10 bases. This CDR3 is built from 15 residues. Germline-derived CDR1 and CDR2 are SEHNR and FQNEAQ (reference sequence). Trimming removed 0 bases from V and 4 bases from J; junction bases left unmatched: 1. The CDR3 reads CASSLASGGADTQYF. The CDR3 DNA, read in part, is TGTGCCAGCAGCTTAGCCAGCGGGGGGGCAGATACG.

Remarks on this clone: Read coverage stops 3 residues before the CDR3 terminus; the germline J gene supplies the remainder. The chain couples TRBV7-1 to TRBJ1-4; D is perhaps TRBD1 (6 bases). TRBV7-1 carries the ORF label, with uncertain function. Trimming pared 3 bases from V and 2 bases from J, leaving 22 bases between. The CDR3 is made up of 19 amino acids. Here the CDR3 reads CASSSPGPGGGWTNEKLFF. The sequenced CDR3 bases are TGTGCCAGCAGCTCCCCGGGACCGGGGGGCGGATGGACTAATGAAAAA.

With respect to this clone: Sequencing ends 3 residues short of the CDR3 end; the germline J gene provides the rest. V is TRBV20-1 and J is TRBJ2-1; 8 bases match TRBD1. The CDR3 is 14 amino acids. The V segment lost 6 bases and the J segment 6 bases; nucleotides outside the gene matches: 10. The germline V gene has CDR1 DFQATT and CDR2 SNEGSKA (reference sequence). The CDR3 spells CSARGQGAINEQFF. CDR3 DNA, as far as it was read: TGCAGTGCCAGGGGCCAGGGGGCAATCAATGAG.

Of note for this clone: The read ends 3 residues early relative to the CDR3; the germline J gene fills the gap. The V call is TRBV16, the J call TRBJ1-1; 7 bases map to TRBD1. The germline V gene encodes CDR1 KGHSY and CDR2 FQNENV. J lost 0 bases, V lost 5 bases, and 6 bases had no gene match. This CDR3 comprises 15 residues. The sequenced CDR3 bases are TGTGCCAGCAGCTGGACAGGCGCCCTGAACACTGAA. Its protein is CASSWTGALNTE. The whole CDR3 region reads CASSWTGALNTEAFF.

In the case of this clone: The CDR3 end lies 3 residues beyond the end of the read and is filled in from the germline J gene. The chain joins TRBV6-1 to TRBJ2-3, with TRBD2 matching over 10 bases. From germline, CDR1 is MNHNS and CDR2 SASEGT. This CDR3 has 16 residues. The V gene end was trimmed by 2 bases and the J gene end by 8 bases; junction bases not matched to a gene: 10. Incomplete CDR3 DNA: TGTGCCAGCAGTGAATTTCCTAGCGGGAGTACCTCTACG. This translates into CASSEFPSGSTST. The complete CDR3 protein is CASSEFPSGSTSTQYF.

As for this clone: Read sequence stops 3 residues before the CDR3 end, and the germline J gene provides the missing end. The chain carries TRBV2 and TRBJ1-4; D is undetermined. V shed 7 bases and J shed 7 bases, with 7 bases lying between them. CDR3 length equals 11 residues. Germline V gene data show CDR1 as SNHLY and CDR2 as FYNNEI. The CDR3 sequence is CASTYLEKLFF. Incomplete CDR3 DNA: TGTGCCAGCACCTACCTTGAAAAA.

To note about this clone: The observed sequence ends 3 residues before the CDR3 terminus, with the missing tail filled in from the germline J gene. The V gene is TRBV9, the J gene TRBJ2-3; possible D gene TRBD1, 6 bases. V shed 0 bases and J shed 2 bases, with 10 bases lying between them. Per germline, CDR1 SGDLS and CDR2 YYNGEE. The CDR3 totals 15 residues. CDR3 residues: CASSVGTGNTDTQYF. CDR3 DNA (partial): TGTGCCAGCAGCGTAGGTACAGGGAACACAGATACG.

To note about this clone: The read stops 3 residues short of the end of the CDR3; the missing end is completed from the germline J gene. This rearrangement joins TRBV4-2 to TRBJ1-1; 7 positions match TRBD1. The germline V gene has CDR1 LGHNA and CDR2 YNFKEQ. Losses at the gene ends were 0 bases for V and 6 bases for J; bases not matched to a gene: 7. This CDR3 spans 15 amino acids. The CDR3 bases that were read are TGTGCCAGCAGCCAAGAACAGGGGTCTTCAGCTGAA. Protein: CASSQEQGSSAE. The entire CDR3 protein reads CASSQEQGSSAEAFF.

Worth noting for this clone: The CDR3 end is not reached by the read, which stops 3 residues before it; the germline J gene fills it in. The V call is TRBV19, the J call TRBJ2-1; D may be TRBD2 (6 bases). The CDR3 loop spans 15 amino acids. Trimming shortened V by 6 bases and J by 0 bases, and 12 bases separated the two germline ends. Germline lookup yields CDR1 LNHDA and CDR2 SQIVND (reference sequence). The CDR3 loop reads CASRGTASSYNEQFF. CDR3 DNA, as far as it was read: TGTGCCAGTAGAGGGACTGCGAGCTCCTACAATGAG.

Turning to this clone: The CDR3 end lies 3 residues beyond the end of the read and is filled in from the germline J gene. The gene calls are TRBV7-9 and TRBJ1-1; 10 nucleotides agree with TRBD1. The CDR3 spans 15 residues. V gave up 4 bases and J gave up 5 bases; unmatched junction bases: 7. CDR1 and CDR2 (germline): SEHNR, FQNEAQ (reference sequence). The CDR3 reads CASSSRDRGGTEAFF. The CDR3 bases that were read are TGTGCCAGCAGCTCCCGGGACAGGGGAGGAACTGAA.

With regard to this clone: The read falls 3 residues short of the CDR3 end, and the missing part is taken from the germline J gene. The chain recombines TRBV7-9 with TRBJ1-2; TRBD1 is a possible D gene (6 bases). CDR3 length: 13 amino acids. CDR1 and CDR2 from the germline V gene are SEHNR and FQNEAQ (reference sequence). V was cut by 3 bases and J by 3 bases, with 8 bases left in between. This CDR3 reads CASSFRGDYGYTF. The CDR3 bases that were read are TGTGCCAGCAGCTTCAGGGGAGACTATGGC.

About this clone itself: Coverage ceases 3 residues before the CDR3 finishes, and the germline J gene fills in the end. This chain joins TRBV2 and TRBJ2-5, with D tentatively TRBD1 (5 bases). This CDR3 comprises 13 residues. Trimming pared 7 bases from V and 2 bases from J, leaving 11 bases between. CDR1 SNHLY and CDR2 FYNNEI come from the germline V gene. Incomplete CDR3 DNA: TGTGCCAGCACTAGGGGCCGGCAAGAGACC. Amino acid sequence: CASTRGRQET. The complete CDR3 sequence is CASTRGRQETQYF.

With regard to this clone: The sequenced fragment ends 3 residues before the CDR3 boundary, so the rest is inferred from the germline J gene. The rearrangement links TRBV20-1 to TRBJ2-3; 8 bases agree with TRBD1. Germline-derived CDR1 and CDR2 are DFQATT and SNEGSKA (reference sequence). The CDR3 loop spans 15 amino acids. Unmatched junction bases numbered 5, after V lost 0 bases and J lost 3 bases. Incomplete CDR3 DNA: TGCAGTGCTAGAGATATGGACAGGGTGACAGATACG. It yields the protein CSARDMDRVTDT. The complete CDR3 reads CSARDMDRVTDTQYF.

With regard to this clone: The read terminates 3 residues ahead of where the CDR3 ends, so the germline J gene completes it. The chain has TRBV28 and TRBJ2-5; unclear D gene. V lost 5 bases and J 3 bases, leaving 4 bases between the germline ends. The CDR3 extends over 11 amino acids. Germline CDR1 is MDHEN and CDR2 is SYDVKM. The CDR3 is CASSQKETQYF. The covered CDR3 bases are TGTGCCAGCAGTCAGAAAGAGACC.

Of note for this clone: The CDR3 end falls 3 residues outside the read, so it is completed with the germline J gene. The rearrangement links TRBV2 to TRBJ2-5; 10 nucleotides agree with TRBD2. Germline-derived CDR1 and CDR2 are SNHLY and FYNNEI. CDR3 size: 15 residues. Trimming at V came to 6 bases and at J to 5 bases, leaving 9 bases not matched to a gene. CDR3 DNA, as far as it was read: TGTGCCAGCAGCTCAGCGGGGGGGCAGCACGAGACC. Its protein is CASSSAGGQHET. The complete CDR3 protein is CASSSAGGQHETQYF.

Comment on this clone: Read coverage stops 3 residues before the CDR3 terminus; the germline J gene supplies the remainder. The rearrangement links TRBV7-9 to TRBJ1-2, with a possible D match to TRBD1 (6 bases). The CDR3 runs 15 residues. The germline V gene has CDR1 SEHNR and CDR2 FQNEAQ (reference sequence). V lost 1 base and J 6 bases, leaving 15 bases between the germline ends. CDR3 DNA (partial): TGTGCCAGCAGCTTAGTTCAGGGGCGCGAGGATGGC. This gives the protein CASSLVQGREDG. The entire CDR3 sequence reads CASSLVQGREDGYTF.

Points on this clone: The read terminates 3 residues ahead of where the CDR3 ends, so the germline J gene completes it. V is TRBV28 and J is TRBJ1-4, with 10 bases lining up with TRBD1. CDR1 and CDR2 from the germline V gene are MDHEN and SYDVKM. The V gene end was trimmed by 5 bases and the J gene end by 0 bases; junction bases not matched to a gene: 9. This CDR3 has 18 amino acids. The CDR3 loop is CASSQRQGASATNEKLFF. Partial CDR3 DNA: TGTGCCAGCAGTCAGAGACAGGGGGCATCGGCAACTAATGAAAAA.